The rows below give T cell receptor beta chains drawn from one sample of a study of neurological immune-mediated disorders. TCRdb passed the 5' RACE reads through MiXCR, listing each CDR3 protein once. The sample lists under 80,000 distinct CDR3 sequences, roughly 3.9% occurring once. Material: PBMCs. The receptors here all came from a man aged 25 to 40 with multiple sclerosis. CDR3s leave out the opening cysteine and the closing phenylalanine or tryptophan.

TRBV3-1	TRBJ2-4	ASSQDWAGEAKNIQY
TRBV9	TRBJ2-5	ASSVGASTFQETQY
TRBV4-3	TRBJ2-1	ASSQDSDYSYNEQF
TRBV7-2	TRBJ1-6	ASSPGTANSPLH
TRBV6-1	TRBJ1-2	ASRHGIYGYT
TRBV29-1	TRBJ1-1	SVEFFLQKNTEAF
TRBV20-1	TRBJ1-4	SAQNDREGEKLF
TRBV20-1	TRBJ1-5	SARDSGDIYQPQH
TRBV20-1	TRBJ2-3	SGWPSGTDTQY
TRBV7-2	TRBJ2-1	ASWAGTVEQF
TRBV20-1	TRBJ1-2	SARVPGVVGYT
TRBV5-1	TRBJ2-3	ASSSLAEELTDTQY
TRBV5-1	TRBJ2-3	ASSSGDYGTDTQY
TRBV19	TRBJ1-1	ASSPGVNTEAF
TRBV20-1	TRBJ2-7	SARTAKPYEQY
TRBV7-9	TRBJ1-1	ASSSTMRTVNTEAF
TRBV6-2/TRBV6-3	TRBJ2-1	ASVKNTDNEQF
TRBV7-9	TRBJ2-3	ASSTVRGPQLSTDTQY
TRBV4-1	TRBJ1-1	ASSRLRTGVSTEAF
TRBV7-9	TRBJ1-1	ASSAYRGRDTEAF
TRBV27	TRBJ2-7	ASSSPGLGSEQY
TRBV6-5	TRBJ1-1	ASSQTGVVFTEAF
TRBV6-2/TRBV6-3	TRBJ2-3	ASRPTSRWDTQY
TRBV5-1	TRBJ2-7	ASSLPFSYEQY
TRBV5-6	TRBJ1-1	ASSDRSLRYAF
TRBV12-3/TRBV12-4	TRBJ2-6	ASSHDRGLGANVLT
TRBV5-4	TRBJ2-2	ASSRGLAGELF
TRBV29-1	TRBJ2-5	SGQGEDLRETQY
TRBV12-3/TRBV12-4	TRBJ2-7	ASSFQGQGNEQY
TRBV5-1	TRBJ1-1	ASSPIGGTMNTEAF
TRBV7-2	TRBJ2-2	ASSKSGTGNTGELF
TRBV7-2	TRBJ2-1	ASSNLRVGEQF
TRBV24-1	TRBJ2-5	ATSAGDETQY
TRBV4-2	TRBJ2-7	ASSQELVDEQY
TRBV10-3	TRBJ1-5	AISEYSNQPQH
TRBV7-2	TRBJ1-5	ASSRVSNQPQH
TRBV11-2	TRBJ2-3	ASRTADTQY
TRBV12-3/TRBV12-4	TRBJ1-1	ASSPSAGEAF
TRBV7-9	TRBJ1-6	ASTGGSGYNSPLH
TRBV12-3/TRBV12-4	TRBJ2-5	ASTDGGPKETQY
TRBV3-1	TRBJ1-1	ASSRFGAEAF
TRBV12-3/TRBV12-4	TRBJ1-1	ASSPRTRTEAF